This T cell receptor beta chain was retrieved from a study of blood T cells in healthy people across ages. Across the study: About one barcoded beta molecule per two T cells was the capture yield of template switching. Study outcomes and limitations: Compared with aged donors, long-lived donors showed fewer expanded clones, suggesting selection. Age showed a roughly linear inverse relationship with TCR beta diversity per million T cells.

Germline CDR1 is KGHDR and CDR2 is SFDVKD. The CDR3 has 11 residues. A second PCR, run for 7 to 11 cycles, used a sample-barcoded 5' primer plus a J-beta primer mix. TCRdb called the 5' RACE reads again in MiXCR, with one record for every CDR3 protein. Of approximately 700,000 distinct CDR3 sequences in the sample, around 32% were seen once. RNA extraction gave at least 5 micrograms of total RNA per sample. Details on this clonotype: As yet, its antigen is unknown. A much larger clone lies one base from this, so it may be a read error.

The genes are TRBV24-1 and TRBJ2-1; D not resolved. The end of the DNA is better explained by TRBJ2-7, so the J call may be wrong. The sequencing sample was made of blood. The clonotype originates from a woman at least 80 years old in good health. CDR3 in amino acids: CATSLYNEQYF. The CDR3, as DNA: TGTGCCACCTCCCTATACAATGAGCAGTACTTC.